A selection of T cell receptor beta chains follows, all from one sample in a study of blood T cells in healthy people across ages. TCRdb used MiXCR to reprocess the 5' RACE reads, holding one entry per CDR3 protein. The top ten clones hold about 8% of a sample with 1.5 million to 2 million distinct CDR3 sequences, approximately 28% of them seen once. Source material: blood. The receptors derive from a woman younger than 45 in good health. Both conserved end residues are part of each CDR3. Fields, in order: V gene, D gene, clone size, J gene, CDR3 protein, CDR3 DNA. D genes are given only for firm matches. A clone size is listed for some rows: how often the clone was seen (once, few, many), or a class if it is expanded.

TRBV3-1	NA	NA	TRBJ1-5	CASSQGEQDQPQHF	TGTGCCAGCAGCCAGGGAGAGCAGGATCAGCCCCAGCATTTT
TRBV9	TRBD2	NA	TRBJ2-5	CASGVGGSSGYQETQYF	TGTGCCAGCGGCGTAGGCGGGAGTAGCGGGTACCAAGAGACCCAGTACTTC
TRBV20-1	NA	many	TRBJ2-3	CSAALWGNVADTQYF	TGCAGTGCTGCCCTGTGGGGGAATGTGGCAGATACGCAGTATTTT
TRBV4-1	TRBD2	many	TRBJ2-5	CASSQDVAGGGETQYF	TGCGCCAGCAGCCAAGATGTAGCGGGGGGCGGGGAGACCCAGTACTTC
TRBV7-9	NA	few	TRBJ2-7	CASSSGRSVHEQYF	TGTGCCAGCAGCTCGGGTCGGAGTGTCCACGAGCAGTACTTC
TRBV2	NA	once	TRBJ1-5	CASSNLDSSNQPQHF	TGTGCCAGCAGCAACCTGGACAGTAGCAATCAGCCCCAGCATTTT
TRBV6-5	NA	many	TRBJ1-2	CASSYSSVTYGYTF	TGTGCCAGCAGTTACTCGTCCGTGACATATGGCTACACCTTC
TRBV20-1	NA	many	TRBJ2-7	CSASRDLGAYEQYF	TGCAGTGCTAGTAGGGACCTAGGGGCCTACGAGCAGTACTTC
TRBV12-5	TRBD2	NA	TRBJ2-4	CASGFLKLAGAYNEQYF	TGTGCTAGTGGTTTTCTCAAACTAGCGGGAGCCTACAATGAGCAGTACTTC
TRBV6-4	NA	NA	TRBJ2-3	CASGESQGNTQYF	TGTGCCAGCGGTGAGTCACAGGGAAATACGCAGTATTTT
TRBV7-2	NA	few	TRBJ2-4	CASSLAIGTGGTAKNIQYF	TGTGCCAGCAGCTTAGCCATCGGGACTGGCGGAACAGCCAAAAACATTCAGTACTTC
TRBV7-8	NA	NA	TRBJ1-6	CASSTTGTLNSPLHF	TGTGCCAGCAGCACGACCGGGACACTGAATTCACCCCTCCACTTT
TRBV9	NA	NA	TRBJ2-3	CASSLSSPPDTQYF	TGTGCCAGCAGCCTATCTAGCCCACCAGATACGCAGTATTTT
TRBV28	NA	few	TRBJ1-2	CASTGGLEGYTF	TGTGCCAGCACTGGGGGGCTAGAAGGCTACACCTTC
TRBV21-1	NA	NA	TRBJ2-7	CASSKDQRGKGRMYEQYF	TGTGCCAGCAGCAAAGACCAAAGGGGGAAGGGTAGGATGTACGAGCAGTACTTC
TRBV7-9	NA	NA	TRBJ2-7	CASSLAGKAYEQYF	TGTGCCAGCAGCCTAGCCGGGAAGGCCTACGAGCAGTACTTC
TRBV2	TRBD2	NA	TRBJ2-7	CASCGGGSYEQYF	TGTGCCAGCTGCGGCGGGGGGTCCTACGAGCAGTACTTC
TRBV18	TRBD2	many	TRBJ2-4	CASSPPGRENIQYF	TGTGCCAGCTCACCACCTGGGAGGGAGAACATTCAGTACTTC
TRBV2	NA	NA	TRBJ2-5	CASTFEGPETQYF	TGTGCCAGCACATTTGAGGGGCCGGAGACCCAGTACTTC
TRBV12-3/TRBV12-4	NA	few	TRBJ1-5	CASSLKGSDNQPQHF	TGTGCCAGCAGTTTAAAGGGTTCAGACAATCAGCCCCAGCATTTT
TRBV4-3	NA	NA	TRBJ1-6	CASSQGSGGNSPLHF	TGCGCCAGCAGCCAAGGTTCGGGGGGTAATTCACCCCTCCACTTT
TRBV7-2	NA	NA	TRBJ2-3	CASSIPPGPRGAKTSTDTQYF	TGTGCCAGCAGCATACCGCCTGGACCACGGGGGGCGAAAACTAGCACAGATACGCAGTATTTT
TRBV7-9	TRBD2	NA	TRBJ2-1	CASSHGLATRGNEQFF	TGTGCCAGCAGCCACGGACTAGCGACAAGGGGAAATGAGCAGTTCTTC
TRBV28	NA	many	TRBJ2-7	CASRAALSYEQYF	TGTGCCAGCCGGGCCGCCCTCTCCTACGAGCAGTACTTC
TRBV5-1	NA	NA	TRBJ2-3	CASSQQGFGTDTQYF	TGCGCCAGCAGCCAACAAGGGTTCGGTACAGATACGCAGTATTTT
TRBV5-1	NA	NA	TRBJ2-5	CASSMGRRETQYF	TGCGCCAGCAGCATGGGGAGGCGTGAGACCCAGTACTTC
TRBV4-1	NA	many	TRBJ2-4	CASSPWPTGLKNIQYF	TGCGCCAGCAGCCCCTGGCCGACAGGTTTAAAAAACATTCAGTACTTC
TRBV6-5	TRBD2	few	TRBJ2-1	CASRRISGGAGEQFF	TGTGCCAGCAGGAGGATTAGCGGGGGGGCAGGTGAGCAGTTCTTC
TRBV12-3/TRBV12-4	TRBD1	NA	TRBJ1-2	CASSQGQVLNYGYTF	TGTGCCAGCAGTCAGGGACAGGTCCTTAACTATGGCTACACCTTC
TRBV19	NA	few	TRBJ2-3	CASSIRGTQYF	TGTGCCAGTAGTATACGTGGTACGCAGTATTTT
TRBV20-1	TRBD2	few	TRBJ2-1	CSATGGSGTFYNEQFF	TGCAGTGCGACAGGCGGTAGCGGGACCTTCTACAATGAGCAGTTCTTC
TRBV12-3/TRBV12-4	TRBD2	NA	TRBJ2-3	CASSPRTSGATDAQYF	TGTGCCAGCAGTCCGCGGACTAGCGGGGCTACAGATGCGCAGTATTTT
TRBV7-9	NA	NA	TRBJ2-1	CASSFSRWTGSYNEQFF	TGTGCCAGCAGCTTTAGTCGGTGGACTGGCTCCTACAATGAGCAGTTCTTC
TRBV7-2	TRBD1	NA	TRBJ2-5	CASSPLQGQGAQETQYF	TGTGCCAGCAGCCCACTTCAGGGACAGGGGGCGCAAGAGACCCAGTACTTC
TRBV4-2	NA	few	TRBJ1-2	CASSQEVGDGSYGYTF	TGTGCCAGCAGCCAAGAGGTGGGGGACGGGTCCTATGGCTACACCTTC
TRBV30	NA	few	TRBJ1-2	CAWSRDLRNYGYTF	TGTGCCTGGAGTAGGGACCTCAGGAACTATGGCTACACCTTC
TRBV11-2	TRBD2	few	TRBJ2-1	CASSLAAGGTRNEQFF	TGTGCCAGCAGCTTAGCGGCGGGGGGTACGAGGAATGAGCAGTTCTTC
TRBV20-1	NA	NA	TRBJ1-1	CSATTGTTAFF	TGCAGTGCCACTACCGGGACAACGGCTTTCTTT
TRBV6-2/TRBV6-3	NA	many	TRBJ2-7	CASRRAGQSYEQYF	TGTGCCAGCAGAAGGGCGGGACAGTCATACGAGCAGTACTTC
TRBV29-1	TRBD1	NA	TRBJ1-2	CSVVILGDSLTF	TGCAGCGTTGTTATCCTTGGGGACAGCCTCACCTTC
TRBV30	TRBD2	NA	TRBJ2-7	CAWSELAGSTYEQYF	TGTGCCTGGAGTGAACTAGCGGGGTCTACCTACGAGCAGTACTTC
TRBV12-3/TRBV12-4	NA	many	TRBJ1-5	CASMYLGNQPQHF	TGTGCCAGCATGTATTTGGGCAATCAGCCCCAGCATTTT
TRBV10-3	NA	few	TRBJ1-1	CATKGLSNTEAFF	TGTGCCACGAAGGGGCTGTCGAACACTGAAGCTTTCTTT
TRBV27	TRBD1	NA	TRBJ2-5	CASSWAPGQGKETQYF	TGTGCCAGCAGCTGGGCTCCGGGACAGGGTAAAGAGACCCAGTACTTC
TRBV12-3/TRBV12-4	NA	NA	TRBJ1-2	CASTTTTGLGYGYTF	TGTGCCAGCACCACTACCACAGGCCTCGGGTATGGCTACACCTTC
TRBV5-1	NA	many	TRBJ1-4	CASSFQPNEKLFF	TGCGCCAGCAGCTTCCAGCCGAATGAAAAACTGTTTTTT
TRBV11-2	NA	once	TRBJ1-4	CASSLDPQEKLFF	TGTGCCAGCAGCTTAGACCCACAGGAGAAACTGTTTTTT
TRBV7-9	NA	few	TRBJ1-4	CASSLDGGTIEKLFF	TGTGCCAGCAGCTTAGATGGAGGGACAATCGAAAAACTGTTTTTT
TRBV15	NA	NA	TRBJ2-1	CATSRDLGGGYNEQFF	TGTGCCACCAGCAGAGATCTGGGAGGGGGATACAATGAGCAGTTCTTC
TRBV20-1	NA	few	TRBJ2-7	CSARIAPREEQYF	TGCAGTGCTAGGATAGCCCCTAGGGAAGAGCAGTACTTC
TRBV7-8	NA	NA	TRBJ2-3	CASSLGKRSDTQYF	TGTGCCAGCAGCTTAGGAAAGAGGTCAGATACGCAGTATTTT
TRBV20-1	NA	few	TRBJ1-2	CSAQAEGRPYGYTF	TGCAGTGCTCAGGCCGAAGGGAGGCCCTATGGCTACACCTTC
TRBV14	NA	NA	TRBJ1-2	CASSLSSWGYTF	TGTGCCAGCAGCCTTTCGTCCTGGGGCTACACCTTC
TRBV20-1	NA	NA	TRBJ1-5	CSARTQGNQPQHF	TGCAGTGCTCGGACTCAGGGGAATCAGCCCCAGCATTTT
TRBV5-1	NA	many	TRBJ1-1	CASSLRVNTEAFF	TGCGCCAGCAGCCTCAGGGTGAACACTGAAGCTTTCTTT
TRBV6-2/TRBV6-3	TRBD2	many	TRBJ2-7	CASRTSGATYEQYF	TGTGCCAGCAGGACTAGCGGGGCAACCTACGAGCAGTACTTC
TRBV29-1	TRBD1	few	TRBJ1-5	CSVSVGTGNQPQHF	TGCAGCGTTTCAGTTGGGACAGGAAATCAGCCCCAGCATTTT
TRBV2	TRBD2	few	TRBJ2-7	CARGTSGGYEQYF	TGTGCCAGGGGGACTAGCGGGGGCTACGAGCAGTACTTC
TRBV29-1	NA	many	TRBJ2-5	CSVQKDTQETQYF	TGCAGCGTTCAAAAGGACACCCAAGAGACCCAGTACTTC